Described below is a single T cell receptor beta chain sequence and its context. There is no known antigen for this receptor. Nothing much larger sits one base from this clone, and base qualities are not available. This sample is drawn from a study of T cells in Graves' hyperthyroidism and ophthalmopathy (dated by TCRdb to about 2019). In terms of the full investigation: Peripheral blood samples were taken at the time of initial diagnosis, prior to any treatment. To identify distinguishing TCR V-J signatures, a discovery cohort of around 100 patients was used, comprising 43 with Graves' ophthalmopathy and 57 with stable Graves' hyperthyroidism. The paper describes TCR Vbeta CDR3 sequencing of about 140 peripheral blood samples, made up of roughly 40 ophthalmopathy patients, around 78 hyperthyroidism patients and 17 progressor patients. Prospective prediction of ophthalmopathy was tested in an independent validation cohort of 18 to 20 hyperthyroidism patients and some 17 patients who later progressed to ophthalmopathy. The 75 to 100 discovery patients were divided at random into training and test sets in a 7:3 ratio. After blood sampling, hyperthyroidism patients were treated with methimazole at a starting dose of 30 mg daily, and ophthalmopathy patients were treated with high-dose intravenous methylprednisolone. Thyroid tissue and blood T-cell repertoires from six Graves' hyperthyroidism patients were also compared in the study.

Points the paper makes about the study in general: In validation, progression to ophthalmopathy was predicted by the model with approximately 67% sensitivity and under 85% specificity, a median of 6.5 months before onset. Most expanded thyroid clonotypes (frequency above 0.001) were also detected in blood, a finding suggesting that blood repertoires may reflect thyroid immune responses. Sample size was not statistically predetermined, and investigators were not blinded to group allocation. In cross-validation, a model built on a 13 V-J signature told ophthalmopathy apart from stable hyperthyroidism with under 90% sensitivity and roughly 83% specificity, and in testing the same model reached 80%/75%.

Stable Graves' hyperthyroidism was defined as the absence of progression to ophthalmopathy over 18 months of follow-up. Hyperthyroidism patients were newly diagnosed, with disease duration under 2 months, and aged 18 to 65 years. Patients with uncontrolled infections, other autoimmune diseases, pregnancy or lactation were excluded. Diagnoses were established on the basis of clinical symptoms, serum thyroxine and TRAb, thyroid ultrasound, and orbital computed tomography. Ficoll-Paque density gradient centrifugation was used to isolate PBMCs from approximately 11 ml of fresh peripheral blood. Total RNA was extracted with Trizol reagent, and quality was checked on an Agilent 2100 Bioanalyzer. In the germline V gene, CDR1 corresponds to SGHRS and CDR2 to YFSETQ. Including the terminal cysteine and phenylalanine, the CDR3 comprises 15 residues. CDR3 DNA only is kept here, 45 bases in frame from base 1. V loses 5 bases at its end and J loses 1 base; junction bases beyond the gene matches: 8.

Amplification of TCR beta CDR3 regions was carried out from RNA transcripts. The TCR CDR3 was subjected to a first round of RT-PCR using the HTBI primer set and the Qiagen OneStep RT-PCR kit. Libraries were constructed in a second round of multiplex PCR, after which size selection and purification were performed. Sequencing of the libraries was done on an Illumina HiSeq2000 using paired-end 100 bp reads. From the authors' description of their analysis: SOAPnuke was used to process the raw data, removing reads that contained adapters or uncalled bases, had a mean Phred below 15, or lacked an exact match to the constant primer or identifier. COPE v1.2.5 was used to merge the high-quality paired reads, and each unique nucleotide sequence was defined as a clonotype. Clonotypes were aligned to IMGT TRBV, TRBD and TRBJ reference segments using MiTCR v1.1. The analysis was restricted to V-J combinations with a frequency above 0.0001, which together covered approximately 99% of the repertoires. A TCS score was defined as the ratio between F50 (clonal expansion) and ExV (chaos), using BLOSUM62-based TCRdist between CDR3 peptides within each V-J. Welch's t-statistics and random forest reduced around 520 V-J features to about 12, which were used in a naive Bayes classifier (R e1071). TCRdb itself trimmed the public reads at Q25 with fastp, ran MiXCR and retained productive beta chains. Rows are unified per CDR3 protein, each entry keeping the most common DNA and genes. The V and J calls come from TCRdb's annotation, not from the publication. The table for this sample lists 300,000 to 400,000 distinct CDR3 sequences; around 20% of them were counted only once. The ten largest clones capture around half of the sample.

Here the chain combines TRBV5-1 and TRBJ1-1, with 7 central nucleotides matching TRBD1. The receptor's source is a woman between 45 and 65 years old with Graves' hyperthyroidism. The sample comprised blood. The sequenced DNA: TGCGCCAGCAGTTCCGGGACAGTTAAGAACACTGAAGCTTTCTTT. Its amino acids are CASSSGTVKNTEAFF.